One sample yielded the 21 T cell receptor beta chains listed below, sequenced in a study of T cells in women clearing cervical HPV infection. The repertoire was sequenced with immunoSEQ multiplex PCR; TCRdb's copy has only in-frame clones and lacks some. The sample has more than 45,000 clones; the top ten hold under 2%. The sequencing input was blood buffy coat. The receptor source for this set is a woman aged 18-70 years with a cervical HPV16 infection that either progressed to CIN3+ or cleared (not recorded which).

With respect to this clone: The CDR3 is cut off 3 residues early in the read; its end comes from the germline J gene. J is TRBJ1-5 and V is TRBV19, with D possibly being TRBD1 (5 bases). Germline CDR1 is LNHDA and CDR2 is SQIVND (reference sequence). There are 16 residues in the CDR3. V lost 6 bases and J 0 bases, leaving 15 bases between the germline ends. This CDR3 reads CASRPRGTTSNQPQHF. Partial CDR3 DNA: TGTGCCAGTAGACCCCGGGGGACCACTAGCAATCAGCCC.

About this clone: Read data end 3 residues before the CDR3 end; the end is taken from the germline J gene. The rearrangement uses TRBV4-2 and TRBJ2-7; D perhaps matches TRBD1 (5 bases). The V end lost 0 bases, the J end lost 5 bases, and 14 bases lay between the germline ends. CDR1 is LGHNA and CDR2 is YNFKEQ in the germline V gene. This CDR3 comprises 15 residues. The CDR3 spells CASSQDRAITNEQYF. Partial CDR3 DNA: TGTGCCAGCAGCCAAGACAGGGCCATAACTAACGAG.

Comments on this clone: The read falls 3 residues short of the CDR3 end, and the missing part is taken from the germline J gene. V gene TRBV4-2 combines with J gene TRBJ2-6; 10 nucleotides align to TRBD1. J lost 2 bases, V lost 4 bases, and 11 bases had no gene match. Germline CDR1 and CDR2: LGHNA and YNFKEQ. The CDR3 contains 19 residues. The CDR3 bases that were read are TGTGCCAGCAGCCCTCAACACCTCGGACAGGGGGCTGGGGCCAACGTC. Translation: CASSPQHLGQGAGANV. The entire CDR3 protein reads CASSPQHLGQGAGANVLTF.

Incomplete CDR3 DNA: TGCAGTGCTTGGGGGGTTAGCTATGGC. It specifies CSAWGVSYG. The whole CDR3 protein reads CSAWGVSYGYTF. The rearrangement uses TRBV20-1 and TRBJ1-2, with TRBD1 as a possible D gene (5 bases). The read ends 3 residues early relative to the CDR3; the germline J gene fills the gap. V lost 5 bases and J lost 4, with 11 bases in between. Germline-derived CDR1 and CDR2 are DFQATT and SNEGSKA (reference sequence). The CDR3 extends over 12 amino acids.

Concerning this clone: Read coverage stops 3 residues before the CDR3 terminus; the germline J gene supplies the remainder. V is TRBV20-1 and J is TRBJ2-7, with 10 bases matching TRBD2. CDR3 length: 13 amino acids. The germline gives CDR1 DFQATT, CDR2 SNEGSKA (reference sequence). V was clipped by 5 bases and J by 2 bases; unmatched bases: 3. The covered CDR3 bases are TGCAGTGCTCCTAGCGGGGGAGCCTACGAG. The encoded protein is CSAPSGGAYE. The full CDR3 sequence reads CSAPSGGAYEQYF.

As regards this clone: The CDR3 end is not reached by the read, which stops 3 residues before it; the germline J gene fills it in. This rearrangement joins TRBV10-3 to TRBJ1-6; no definite D call. There are 13 residues in the CDR3. CDR1 is ENHRY and CDR2 is SYGVKD in the germline V gene. The V gene lost 6 bases and the J gene lost 8 bases, with 11 bases spanning the gap. CDR3 sequence reads: CAIRITSDSPLHF. The DNA read from the CDR3 is TGTGCCATCAGAATTACGTCGGATTCACCC.

As to this clone: The read stops 3 residues short of the end of the CDR3; the missing end is completed from the germline J gene. V gene TRBV4-1 combines with J gene TRBJ2-7, with TRBD2 identical over 9 bases. J was trimmed by 4 bases and V by 1 base; bases with no gene match: 5. The CDR3 has 15 residues. Germline V gene data show CDR1 as MGHRA and CDR2 as YSYEKL. The CDR3 sequence: CASSQGRTSGYEQYF. The covered CDR3 bases are TGCGCCAGCAGCCAAGGTCGAACTAGCGGGTACGAG.

With regard to this clone: The CDR3 end lies 3 residues beyond the end of the read and is filled in from the germline J gene. The chain employs TRBV19 and TRBJ1-5; TRBD1 matches at 8 bases. CDR1 is LNHDA, CDR2 SQIVND, per germline (reference sequence). V lost 5 bases to trimming and J lost 2 bases; unmatched junction nucleotides: 8. The CDR3 length is 16 residues. The DNA read from the CDR3 is TGTGCCAGTAGTCCTCGACAGGGGAACGGCAATCAGCCC. This gives the protein CASSPRQGNGNQP. The full CDR3 protein is CASSPRQGNGNQPQHF.

To note about this clone: The DNA ends 3 residues before the CDR3 does, and the rest of the CDR3 is filled in from the germline J gene. The chain links TRBV11-2 to TRBJ2-7; a possible D gene is TRBD1 (6 bases). Germline CDR1 is SGHAT and CDR2 is FQNNGV. Trimming pared 1 base from V and 5 bases from J, leaving 12 bases between. The CDR3 consists of 14 residues. CDR3 loop: CASSLGGGGNEQYF. The part of the CDR3 DNA that was read is TGTGCCAGCAGCTTAGGTGGGGGCGGCAACGAG.

As regards this clone: The CDR3 end falls 3 residues outside the read, so it is completed with the germline J gene. The chain joins TRBV7-9 to TRBJ2-7, with 8 bases matching TRBD1. J was trimmed by 3 bases and V by 8 bases; bases with no gene match: 9. Germline values: CDR1 SEHNR, CDR2 FQNEAQ (reference sequence). The CDR3 is made up of 14 amino acids. The sequenced part of the CDR3 DNA is TGTGCCAGCGGCCAGGGACAGGTAGGCTACGAG. Its translation is CASGQGQVGYE. The entire CDR3 is CASGQGQVGYEQYF.

Points on this clone: Read data end 3 residues before the CDR3 end; the end is taken from the germline J gene. The rearrangement joins TRBV20-1 to TRBJ1-1; weak D call: TRBD1 (6 bases). The V and J ends lost 6 bases and 6 bases respectively, with 17 bases between them. Germline values: CDR1 DFQATT, CDR2 SNEGSKA (reference sequence). The CDR3 sequence is 13 residues long. CDR3: CSANTGSAPEAFF. The part of the CDR3 DNA that was read is TGCAGTGCCAACACAGGGTCGGCCCCTGAA.

Comments on this clone: Coverage ceases 3 residues before the CDR3 finishes, and the germline J gene fills in the end. The genes are TRBV12-3 or TRBV12-4 and TRBJ1-4; unclear D gene. CDR3 length equals 15 residues. V shed 6 bases and J shed 8 bases, with 19 bases lying between them. The CDR3 reads CASRQSGYSQEKLFF. CDR3 DNA, as far as it was read: TGTGCCAGCAGACAATCCGGTTACAGTCAAGAAAAA.

With regard to this clone: The CDR3 end is not reached by the read, which stops 3 residues before it; the germline J gene fills it in. The V and J genes are TRBV10-3 and TRBJ2-1, with 15 bases identical to TRBD2. Trimming at V came to 6 bases and at J to 4 bases, leaving 1 base not matched to a gene. The CDR3 sequence is 15 residues long. Germline V CDR1 and CDR2: ENHRY, SYGVKD. The sequenced CDR3 bases are TGTGCCATCAGGGGGACTAGCGGGGGGTACAATGAG. Residues: CAIRGTSGGYNE. The whole CDR3 protein is CAIRGTSGGYNEQFF.

On this clone itself: The read gets to within 3 residues of the CDR3 end, and the germline J gene fills in the rest. The chain combines TRBV7-8 with TRBJ2-1; D call uncertain. Trimming removed 5 bases from V and 7 bases from J, with 6 bases in between. The CDR3 contains 11 residues. Germline V gives CDR1 SGHVS, CDR2 FQNEAQ. The DNA read from the CDR3 is TGTGCCAGCAGCCCTAGTAATGAG. Its translation is CASSPSNE. The CDR3 in its entirety is CASSPSNEQFF.

Points on this clone: The sequenced fragment ends 3 residues before the CDR3 boundary, so the rest is inferred from the germline J gene. V usage is TRBV2 and J usage is TRBJ2-1; D is undetermined. The length of the CDR3 is 12 residues. Trimming stripped 7 bases from V and 5 bases from J, with 9 bases between. Germline V lookup: CDR1 SNHLY, CDR2 FYNNEI. The CDR3 protein is CASTRENNEQFF. The covered CDR3 bases are TGTGCCAGCACGCGCGAAAACAATGAG.

As concerns this clone: Its ends do not fully match the called genes, so a read error is possible. The observed sequence ends 3 residues before the CDR3 terminus, with the missing tail filled in from the germline J gene. This chain uses TRBV4-2 with TRBJ2-1; TRBD2 matches at 7 bases. CDR3 size: 17 residues. The germline V gene has CDR1 LGHNA and CDR2 YNFKEQ. The DNA read from the CDR3 is TGCGCCAGCAGCCAAGGGATCGTCGGGGGGAATTACAATGAG. Protein product: CASSQGIVGGNYNE. From start to end, the CDR3 is CASSQGIVGGNYNEQFF.

Remarks on this clone: The missing CDR3 end, 3 residues past where the read stops, is filled in from the germline J gene. The genes are TRBV2 and TRBJ1-5; possibly TRBD1 for D (5 bases). This CDR3 has 16 amino acids. V was cut by 6 bases and J by 4 bases, with 19 bases left in between. The germline V gene has CDR1 SNHLY and CDR2 FYNNEI. The DNA read from the CDR3 is TGTGCCAGCAGGACGGGGGGTCGGAGAAAGAATCAGCCC. Translated: CASRTGGRRKNQP. The full-length CDR3 reads as CASRTGGRRKNQPQHF.

Of note for this clone: The sequenced fragment ends 3 residues before the CDR3 boundary, so the rest is inferred from the germline J gene. The chain has TRBV12-3 or TRBV12-4 and TRBJ2-5, with D perhaps TRBD1 (7 bases). Trimming took off 7 bases at V and 1 base at J, with 19 bases between the two ends. The length of the CDR3 is 16 residues. The CDR3 DNA, read in part, is TGTGCCAGCAAGCGGGCGGGGACAGAAGCCCAAGAGACC. This translates into CASKRAGTEAQET. The entire CDR3 is CASKRAGTEAQETQYF.

Details on this clone: The CDR3 end is not reached by the read, which stops 3 residues before it; the germline J gene fills it in. J is TRBJ2-5 and V is TRBV7-8; D is possibly TRBD1 (6 bases). The germline V gene encodes CDR1 SGHVS and CDR2 FQNEAQ. The V end was cut by 4 bases, the J end by 3 bases, with 9 bases between. This CDR3 is built from 13 residues. CDR3 DNA (partial): TGTGCCAGCAGCTCCTGGACAGAAGAGACC. Protein: CASSSWTEET. The CDR3, in full, reads CASSSWTEETQYF.

As regards this clone: The DNA ends 3 residues before the CDR3 does, and the rest of the CDR3 is filled in from the germline J gene. This chain connects TRBV4-1 to TRBJ2-6; D is perhaps TRBD1 (6 bases). V lost 2 bases and J lost 0, with 8 bases in between. Germline V gene lookup returns CDR1 MGHRA and CDR2 YSYEKL. The CDR3 covers 16 residues. The CDR3 is CASSQTGFSGANVLTF. The sequenced part of the CDR3 DNA is TGCGCCAGCAGCCAAACAGGGTTCTCTGGGGCCAACGTC.

Remarks on this clone: Read data end 3 residues before the CDR3 end; the end is taken from the germline J gene. The chain is built from TRBV19 and TRBJ2-2, with a possible D match to TRBD2 (6 bases). Germline V gene sequence: CDR1 LNHDA, CDR2 SQIVND (reference sequence). CDR3 length equals 15 residues. The ends were cut back, 1 base at V and 2 bases at J, with 8 bases in the middle. The CDR3 loop is CASSIGDFNTGELFF. The covered CDR3 bases are TGTGCCAGTAGTATAGGGGACTTTAACACCGGGGAG. Full variable domain (rest looked up from reference TRBV19 and TRBJ2-2): DGGITQSPKYLFRKEGQNVTLSCEQNLNHDAMYWYRQDPGQGLRLIYYSQIVNDFQKGDIAEGYSVSREKKESFPLTVTSAQKNPTAFYLCASSIGDFNTGELFFGEGSRLTVL.